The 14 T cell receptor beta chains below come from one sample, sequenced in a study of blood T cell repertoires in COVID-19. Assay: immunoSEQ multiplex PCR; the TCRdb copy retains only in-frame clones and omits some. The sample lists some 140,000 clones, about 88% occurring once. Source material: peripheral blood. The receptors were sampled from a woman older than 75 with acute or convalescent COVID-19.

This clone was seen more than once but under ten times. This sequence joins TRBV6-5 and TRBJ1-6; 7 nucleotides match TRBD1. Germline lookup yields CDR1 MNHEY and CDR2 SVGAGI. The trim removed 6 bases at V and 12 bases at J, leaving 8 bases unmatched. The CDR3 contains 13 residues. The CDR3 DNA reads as TGTGCCAGCAGGGGGGTAAACAGGGGACCCCTCCACTTT. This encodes CASRGVNRGPLHF.

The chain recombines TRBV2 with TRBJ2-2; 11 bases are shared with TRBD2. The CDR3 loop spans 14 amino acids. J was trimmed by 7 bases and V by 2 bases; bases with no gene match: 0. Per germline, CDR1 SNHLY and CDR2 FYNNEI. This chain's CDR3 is CASSELAGGGELFF. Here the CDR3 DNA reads TGTGCCAGCAGTGAACTAGCGGGAGGCGGGGAGCTGTTTTTT.

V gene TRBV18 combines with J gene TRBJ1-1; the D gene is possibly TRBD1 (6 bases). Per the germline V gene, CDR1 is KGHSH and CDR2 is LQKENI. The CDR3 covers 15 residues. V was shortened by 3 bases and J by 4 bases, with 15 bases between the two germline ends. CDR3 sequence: CASSPVQGAATEAFF. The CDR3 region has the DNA TGTGCCAGCTCACCCGTACAGGGCGCGGCCACTGAAGCTTTCTTT.

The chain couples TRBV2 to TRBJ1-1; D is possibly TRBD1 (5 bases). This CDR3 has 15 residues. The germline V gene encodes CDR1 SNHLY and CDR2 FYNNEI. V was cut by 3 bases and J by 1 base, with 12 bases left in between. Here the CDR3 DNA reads TGTGCCAGCAGTGACAGGGCCAACACGAACACTGAAGCTTTCTTT. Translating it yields CASSDRANTNTEAFF.

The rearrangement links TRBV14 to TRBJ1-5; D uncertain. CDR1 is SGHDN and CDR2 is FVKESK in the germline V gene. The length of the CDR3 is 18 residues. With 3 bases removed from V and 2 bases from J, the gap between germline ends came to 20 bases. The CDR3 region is CASSHCLAEGEGNQPQHF. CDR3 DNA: TGTGCCAGCAGCCACTGTCTCGCGGAAGGCGAGGGCAATCAGCCCCAGCATTTT.

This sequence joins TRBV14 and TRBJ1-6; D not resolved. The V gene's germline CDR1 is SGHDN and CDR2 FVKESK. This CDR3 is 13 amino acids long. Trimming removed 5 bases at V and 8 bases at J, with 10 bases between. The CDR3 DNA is TGTGCCAGCAGCTTTAGCCGGGATTCACCCCTCCACTTT. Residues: CASSFSRDSPLHF.

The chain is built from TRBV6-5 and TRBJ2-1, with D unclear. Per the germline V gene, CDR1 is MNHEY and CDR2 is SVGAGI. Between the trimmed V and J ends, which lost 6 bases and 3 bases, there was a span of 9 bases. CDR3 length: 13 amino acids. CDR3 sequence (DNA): TGTGCCAGCAGGCGTCAGGACTACAATGAGCAGTTCTTC. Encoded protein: CASRRQDYNEQFF.

The CDR3 nucleotides read TGTGCCAGCAGCGTAGTCGGTAGCTACAATGAGCAGTTCTTC. It encodes CASSVVGSYNEQFF. The rearrangement links TRBV9 to TRBJ2-1; D is undetermined. CDR1 is SGDLS and CDR2 is YYNGEE in the germline V gene. CDR3 length: 14 residues. V lost 0 bases and J lost 3, with 7 bases in between.

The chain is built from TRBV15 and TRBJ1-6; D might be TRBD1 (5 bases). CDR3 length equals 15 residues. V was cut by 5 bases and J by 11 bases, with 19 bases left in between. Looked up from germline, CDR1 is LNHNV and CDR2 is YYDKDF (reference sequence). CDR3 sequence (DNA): TGTGCCACCAGCTCCCGGACACTCGGCGGGGCACCCCTCCACTTT. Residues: CATSSRTLGGAPLHF.

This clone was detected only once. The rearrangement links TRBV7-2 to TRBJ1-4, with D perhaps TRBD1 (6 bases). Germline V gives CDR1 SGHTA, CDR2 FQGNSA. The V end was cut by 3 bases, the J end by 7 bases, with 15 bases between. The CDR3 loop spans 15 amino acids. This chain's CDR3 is CASSFGQSRLEKLFF. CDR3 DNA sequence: TGTGCCAGCAGCTTCGGACAGTCGCGGCTTGAAAAACTGTTTTTT.

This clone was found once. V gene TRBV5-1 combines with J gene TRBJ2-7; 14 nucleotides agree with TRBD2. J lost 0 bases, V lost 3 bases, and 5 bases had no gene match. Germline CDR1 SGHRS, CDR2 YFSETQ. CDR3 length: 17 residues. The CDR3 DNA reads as TGCGCCAGCAGCTGGGGGACTAGCGGGAGATTCTCCTACGAGCAGTACTTC. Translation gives CASSWGTSGRFSYEQYF.

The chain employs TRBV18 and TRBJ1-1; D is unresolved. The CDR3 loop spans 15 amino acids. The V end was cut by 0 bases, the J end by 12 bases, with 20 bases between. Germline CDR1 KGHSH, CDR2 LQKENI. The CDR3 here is CASSPPGSSRGTSFF. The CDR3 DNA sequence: TGTGCCAGCTCACCACCGGGCAGCTCTCGGGGTACATCTTTCTTT.

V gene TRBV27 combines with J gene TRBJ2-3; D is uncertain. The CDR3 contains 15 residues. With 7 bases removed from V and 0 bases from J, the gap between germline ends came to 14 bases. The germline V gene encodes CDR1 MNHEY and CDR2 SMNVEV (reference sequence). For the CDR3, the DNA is TGTGCCAGCACGACGGAGCGAGCTAGCACAGATACGCAGTATTTT. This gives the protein CASTTERASTDTQYF.

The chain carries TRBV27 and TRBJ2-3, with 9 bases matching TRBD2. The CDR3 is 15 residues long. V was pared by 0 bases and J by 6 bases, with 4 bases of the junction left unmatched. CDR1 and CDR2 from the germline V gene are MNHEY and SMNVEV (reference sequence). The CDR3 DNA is TGTGCCAGCAGTTTATCGGCGGGAGGGTGGGATACGCAGTATTTT. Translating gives CASSLSAGGWDTQYF.